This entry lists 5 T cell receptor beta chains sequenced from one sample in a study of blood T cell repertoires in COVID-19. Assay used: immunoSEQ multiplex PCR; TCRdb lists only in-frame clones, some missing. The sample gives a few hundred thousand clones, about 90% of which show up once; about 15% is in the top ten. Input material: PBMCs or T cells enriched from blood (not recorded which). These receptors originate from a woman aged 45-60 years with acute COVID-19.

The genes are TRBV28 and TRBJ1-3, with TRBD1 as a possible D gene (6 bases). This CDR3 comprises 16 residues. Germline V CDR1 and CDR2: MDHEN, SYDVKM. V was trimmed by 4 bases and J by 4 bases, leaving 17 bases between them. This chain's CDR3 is CASSSPGGARGNTIYF. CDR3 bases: TGTGCCAGCAGTTCCCCTGGGGGGGCGAGAGGAAACACCATATATTTT. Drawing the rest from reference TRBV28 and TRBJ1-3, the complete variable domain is DVKVTQSSRYLVKRTGEKVFLECVQDMDHENMFWYRQDPGLGLRLIYFSYDVKMKEKGDIPEGYSVSREKKERFSLILESASTNQTSMYLCASSSPGGARGNTIYFGEGSWLTVV.

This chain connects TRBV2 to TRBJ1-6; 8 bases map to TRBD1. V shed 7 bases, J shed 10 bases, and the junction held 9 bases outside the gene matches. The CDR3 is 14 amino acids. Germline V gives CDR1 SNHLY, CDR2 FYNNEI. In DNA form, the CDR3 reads TGTGCCAGCATGGGACAGGTGGAACGGTCACCCCTCCACTTT. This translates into CASMGQVERSPLHF.

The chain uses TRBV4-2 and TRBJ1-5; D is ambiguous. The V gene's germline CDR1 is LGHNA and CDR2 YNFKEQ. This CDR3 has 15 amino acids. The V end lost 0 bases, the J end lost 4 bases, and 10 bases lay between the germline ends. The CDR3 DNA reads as TGTGCCAGCAGCCAAGAGTTCAGCGGGAATCAGCCCCAGCATTTT. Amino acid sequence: CASSQEFSGNQPQHF.

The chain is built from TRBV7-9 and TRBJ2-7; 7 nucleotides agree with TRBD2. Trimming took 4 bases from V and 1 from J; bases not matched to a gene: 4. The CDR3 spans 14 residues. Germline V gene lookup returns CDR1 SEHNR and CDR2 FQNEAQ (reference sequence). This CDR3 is CASSSTSLSYEQYF. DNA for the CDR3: TGTGCCAGCAGCTCGACTAGCCTTTCCTACGAGCAGTACTTC.

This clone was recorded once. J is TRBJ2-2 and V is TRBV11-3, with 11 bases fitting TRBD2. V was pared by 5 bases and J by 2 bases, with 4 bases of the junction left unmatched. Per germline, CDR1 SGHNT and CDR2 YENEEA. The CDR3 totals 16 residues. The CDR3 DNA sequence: TGTGCCAGCAGCCCCGGGACTAGCGGTAACACCGGGGAGCTGTTTTTT. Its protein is CASSPGTSGNTGELFF.